This is a list of T cell receptor beta chains from one sample in a study of cytomegalovirus exposure and HLA in healthy donors. TCRdb keeps only in-frame clones here, not all; method: immunoSEQ multiplex PCR. The sample records 170,000 or so clones, about 84% being singletons. The sequenced material came from PBMCs. The receptors come from a man aged 18 to 35 in good health and CMV-seronegative. Both conserved end residues are part of each CDR3. The order of the fields is J gene, D gene, CDR3 length, V gene, clone size, CDR3 protein, CDR3 DNA. The D gene is left open where the match is weak. Clone size is not always given. Where it is, it says once, few, many or a class for expanded clones.

j_gene: TRBJ2-5; d_gene: TRBD1; len: 16; v_gene: TRBV11-3; abundance: -; CDR3aa: CASSHRTGGRLGTQYF; CDR3nt: TGTGCCAGCAGCCACCGGACAGGGGGAAGGTTGGGGACCCAGTACTTC
j_gene: TRBJ2-7; d_gene: -; len: 17; v_gene: TRBV7-6; abundance: -; CDR3aa: CASSSTVAESLSYEQYF; CDR3nt: TGTGCCAGCAGCTCAACCGTAGCGGAGTCCCTCTCATACGAGCAGTACTTC
j_gene: TRBJ2-6; d_gene: TRBD1; len: 14; v_gene: TRBV7-9; abundance: -; CDR3aa: CASSQGAGANVLTF; CDR3nt: TGTGCCAGCAGTCAGGGGGCTGGGGCCAACGTCCTGACTTTC
j_gene: TRBJ1-1; d_gene: -; len: 10; v_gene: TRBV7-9; abundance: -; CDR3aa: CSSSRGEAFF; CDR3nt: TGTTCCAGCAGCCGGGGTGAAGCTTTCTTT
j_gene: TRBJ1-5; d_gene: -; len: 13; v_gene: TRBV27; abundance: -; CDR3aa: CASSRGWNQPQHF; CDR3nt: TGTGCCAGCAGTCGGGGTTGGAATCAGCCCCAGCATTTT
j_gene: TRBJ2-1; d_gene: TRBD2; len: 15; v_gene: TRBV7-9; abundance: -; CDR3aa: CASSSSGKIYNEQFF; CDR3nt: TGTGCCAGCAGCAGCAGCGGGAAGATCTACAATGAGCAGTTCTTC
j_gene: TRBJ1-5; d_gene: -; len: 14; v_gene: TRBV9; abundance: -; CDR3aa: CASSVEGGNQPQHF; CDR3nt: TGTGCCAGCAGCGTAGAAGGAGGGAATCAGCCCCAGCATTTT
j_gene: TRBJ2-4; d_gene: -; len: 13; v_gene: TRBV30; abundance: -; CDR3aa: CAWSHSAKNIQYF; CDR3nt: TGTGCCTGGAGTCATTCCGCCAAAAACATTCAGTACTTC
j_gene: TRBJ1-5; d_gene: TRBD1; len: 21; v_gene: TRBV23-1; abundance: -; CDR3aa: CASSQSTLADRVLCSNQPQHF; CDR3nt: TGCGCCAGCAGTCAATCGACCCTTGCGGACAGGGTGCTGTGTAGCAATCAGCCCCAGCATTTT
j_gene: TRBJ2-1; d_gene: -; len: 15; v_gene: TRBV7-7; abundance: -; CDR3aa: CASSFDDRFGNEQFF; CDR3nt: TGTGCTAGCAGCTTCGACGACAGGTTTGGGAATGAGCAGTTCTTC
j_gene: TRBJ1-5; d_gene: -; len: 15; v_gene: TRBV6-1; abundance: -; CDR3aa: CASHPGHGDEQPQHF; CDR3nt: TGTGCCAGCCACCCGGGACACGGGGACGAACAGCCCCAGCATTTT
j_gene: TRBJ1-2; d_gene: TRBD1; len: 14; v_gene: TRBV10-3; abundance: -; CDR3aa: CAISKDRGDYGYTF; CDR3nt: TGTGCCATCAGTAAGGACAGGGGGGACTATGGCTACACCTTC
j_gene: TRBJ1-4; d_gene: TRBD1; len: 18; v_gene: TRBV19; abundance: -; CDR3aa: CASSPSWDRWAYNEKLFF; CDR3nt: TGTGCCAGTAGCCCAAGCTGGGACAGGTGGGCTTACAATGAAAAACTGTTTTTT
j_gene: TRBJ2-7; d_gene: TRBD2; len: 17; v_gene: TRBV27; abundance: -; CDR3aa: CASSSLRISGIVNEQYF; CDR3nt: TGTGCCAGCAGTTCCCTCCGTATTAGCGGGATTGTCAACGAGCAGTACTTC
j_gene: TRBJ1-2; d_gene: -; len: 15; v_gene: TRBV14; abundance: -; CDR3aa: CASSRTRGGNYGYTF; CDR3nt: TGTGCCAGCAGCCGAACTAGGGGGGGCAACTATGGCTACACCTTC
j_gene: TRBJ2-2; d_gene: TRBD2; len: 18; v_gene: TRBV9; abundance: -; CDR3aa: CASSASGTSGVGTGELFF; CDR3nt: TGTGCCAGCAGCGCCTCCGGGACTAGCGGGGTCGGCACCGGGGAGCTGTTTTTT
j_gene: TRBJ2-3; d_gene: -; len: 15; v_gene: TRBV12-5; abundance: -; CDR3aa: CASGLVGGGADTQYF; CDR3nt: TGTGCTAGTGGTTTGGTAGGGGGGGGCGCAGATACGCAGTATTTT
j_gene: TRBJ1-4; d_gene: TRBD1; len: 16; v_gene: TRBV10-1; abundance: -; CDR3aa: CASQGQGDNLPRKLFF; CDR3nt: TGCGCCAGCCAAGGTCAGGGGGACAACCTCCCGAGAAAACTGTTTTTT
j_gene: TRBJ1-6; d_gene: TRBD1; len: 13; v_gene: TRBV7-9; abundance: once; CDR3aa: CASKETGDSPLHF; CDR3nt: TGTGCCAGCAAGGAGACAGGGGATTCACCCCTCCACTTT
j_gene: TRBJ1-2; d_gene: -; len: 17; v_gene: TRBV9; abundance: -; CDR3aa: CASSVAGRGPGAGGYTF; CDR3nt: TGTGCCAGCAGCGTAGCCGGGAGGGGACCCGGGGCCGGCGGCTACACCTTC